This T cell receptor beta chain originates from a study of early stage breast cancer tumors. Study observations and caveats: In about 85% of the 16 patients, blood comparison separated tumor from normal breast. Commonly generated sequences made up most enriched TCRB sequences shared between patients.

Worth noting for this clone: As yet, its antigen is unknown. The junction differs from germline at one of its ends, possibly a read error.

Blood replicates held 0.5 ug DNA, tumor or normal breast around 1.5 ug, two each. Libraries were prepared by immunoSEQ multiplex PCR; TCRdb keeps only in-frame clonotypes and omits some of them. The table includes 9,500 to 10,000 clones, roughly 64% detected once. Germline assignment: CDR1 SGHVS and CDR2 FQNEAQ. The CDR3 has 14 amino acids. Sequencing was done on a sample of breast tumor tissue. This chain joins TRBV7-8 and TRBJ2-1, with 10 positions matching TRBD2. The receptor comes from a person between 55 and 69 years old with breast cancer. The CDR3 is CASSVAGGGNEQFF. The DNA for the CDR3 is TGTGCCAGCAGCGTAGCGGGGGGAGGGAATGAGCAGTTCTTC.